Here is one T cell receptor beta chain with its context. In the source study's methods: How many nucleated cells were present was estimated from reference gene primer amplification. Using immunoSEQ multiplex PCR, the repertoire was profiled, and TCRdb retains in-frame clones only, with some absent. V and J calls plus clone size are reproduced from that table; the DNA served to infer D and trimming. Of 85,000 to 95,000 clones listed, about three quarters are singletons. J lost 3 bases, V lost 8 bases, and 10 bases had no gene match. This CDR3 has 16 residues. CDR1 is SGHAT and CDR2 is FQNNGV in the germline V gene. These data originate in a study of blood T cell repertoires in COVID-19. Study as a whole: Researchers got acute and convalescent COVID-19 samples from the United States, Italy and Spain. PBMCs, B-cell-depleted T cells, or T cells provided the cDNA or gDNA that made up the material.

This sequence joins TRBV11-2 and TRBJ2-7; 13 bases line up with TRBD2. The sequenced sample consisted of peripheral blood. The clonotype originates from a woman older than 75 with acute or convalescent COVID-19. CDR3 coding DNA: TGTGCCAGCGCGTGGACTAGCGGGGGACTGGACTACGAGCAGTACTTC. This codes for CASAWTSGGLDYEQYF.